The text below deals with one T cell receptor beta chain. The antigen is unknown. Semi-nested PCR with Nested Universal Primer A followed constant-region reverse priming of full-length variable regions. TCRdb redid the calling of the 5' RACE reads with MiXCR, one entry per CDR3 protein. The sample shows 25,000 to 40,000 distinct CDR3 sequences, roughly a quarter of them seen only once. Study conclusions and caveats: Tumor memory CD4+ T cell TCR gene usage was found to cluster with blood and lymph node memory CD4+ cells and with lymph node naive CD4+ cells. Tumor Treg TCRs overlapped most with tumor naive CD4+ cells.

Germline-derived CDR1 and CDR2 are SGHTA and FQGNSA. The V segment lost 5 bases and the J segment 4 bases; nucleotides outside the gene matches: 11. The CDR3 totals 16 residues. Memory CD4+ T cells were sorted as CD4+CD45RO+CD25- cells. The sequence derives from a female donor with breast cancer. The J gene is TRBJ1-3, the V gene TRBV7-2; 7 positions match TRBD1. Specimen: memory CD4+ T cells sorted from blood. Subset given: memory CD4+ T cells, CD4+CD45RO+CD25-. This CDR3 is CASSGRQGIGGNTIYF. The CDR3 DNA reads as TGTGCCAGCAGCGGGAGACAGGGAATAGGGGGAAACACCATATATTTT.